The 5 T cell receptor beta chains reported below all come from one sample, sequenced in a study of CD8 T cells in ankylosing spondylitis. A single record per CDR3 protein comes from TCRdb applying MiXCR to the 5' RACE reads. The sample records a few hundred thousand distinct CDR3 sequences, 9.5% to 12% being singletons. The sample was blood, either unsorted or a sorted T cell fraction (not recorded which). These TCRs come from a male donor with ankylosing spondylitis or in good health (not recorded which).

This clonotype was seen repeatedly, ten times or more. The chain joins TRBV6-4 to TRBJ2-2; D is uncertain. V was cut by 3 bases and J by 2 bases, with 4 bases left in between. Per the germline V gene, CDR1 is MRHNA and CDR2 is SNTAGT. There are 13 residues in the CDR3. Here the CDR3 reads CASSESNTGELFF. DNA of the CDR3: TGTGCCAGCAGTGAGTCTAACACCGGGGAGCTGTTTTTT.

This clonotype has a count of ten or more. V usage is TRBV6-6 and J usage is TRBJ1-4, with a tentative D call TRBD1 (5 bases). Germline CDR1 and CDR2: MNHNY and SVGAGI (reference sequence). CDR3 length: 12 amino acids. Trimming removed 6 bases at V and 9 bases at J, with 11 bases between. The CDR3 nucleotides read TGTGCCAGCAGCTTGGGGGAAAAAAAACTGTTTTTT. Its translation: CASSLGEKKLFF.

The chain couples TRBV29-1 to TRBJ2-5; no clear D gene. CDR1 and CDR2 from the germline V gene are SQVTM and ANQGSEA. The CDR3 contains 12 residues. Trimming cost V 0 bases and J 5 bases, with 7 bases left between them. The CDR3 DNA reads TGCAGCGTTGAAGATGAAAGGGAGACCCAGTACTTC. Translating gives CSVEDERETQYF. Variable domain in full (rest from reference TRBV29-1 and TRBJ2-5): SAVISQKPSRDICQRGTSLTIQCQVDSQVTMMFWYRQQPGQSLTLIATANQGSEATYESGFVIDKFPISRPNLTFSTLTVSNMSPEDSSIYLCSVEDERETQYFGPGTRLLVL.

This clonotype was detected many times. V and J are TRBV15 and TRBJ2-2; the D is unclear. Trimming cost V 4 bases and J 6 bases, with 18 bases left between them. From germline, CDR1 is LNHNV and CDR2 YYDKDF (reference sequence). CDR3 size: 16 residues. CDR3 nucleotide sequence: TGTGCCACCAGCACCAGTGGCCCCGAAGGTGCCGGGGAGCTGTTTTTT. Residues: CATSTSGPEGAGELFF.

This clonotype was detected only a few times. The chain joins TRBV7-8 to TRBJ2-1; D is ambiguous. The CDR3 contains 16 residues. Germline CDR1 reads SGHVS; CDR2 reads FQNEAQ. Trimming removed 1 base at V and 10 bases at J, with 20 bases between. The CDR3 reads CASSLVGRLPVPEQFF. CDR3 coding DNA: TGTGCCAGCAGCTTAGTGGGTAGGCTACCAGTTCCCGAGCAGTTCTTC.